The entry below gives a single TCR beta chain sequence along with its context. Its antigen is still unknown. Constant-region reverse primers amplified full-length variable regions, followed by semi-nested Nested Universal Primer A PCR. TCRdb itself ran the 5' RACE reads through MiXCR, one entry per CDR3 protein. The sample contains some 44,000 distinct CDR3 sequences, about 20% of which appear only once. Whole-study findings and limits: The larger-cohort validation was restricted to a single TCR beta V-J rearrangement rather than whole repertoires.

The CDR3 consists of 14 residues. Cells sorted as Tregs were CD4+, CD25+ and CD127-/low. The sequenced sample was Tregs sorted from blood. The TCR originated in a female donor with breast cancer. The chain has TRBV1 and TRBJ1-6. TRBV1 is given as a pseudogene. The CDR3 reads CTSSQGLTESPLHF. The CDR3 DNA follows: TGCACCAGCAGCCAGGGTCTCACTGAATCACCCCTCCACTTT.